In its sample, the clone carrying this TCR beta chain was seen a few times. Its specificity is not known. Only in-frame clones appear in the TCRdb table, and some are missing; sequencing was by immunoSEQ multiplex PCR. Seen here are some 96,000 clones, approximately 89% observed once, and the top ten hold around 0.15%. The sample originates from a study of OX40 agonist ivuxolimab in advanced cancers. The overall study: Ivuxolimab, an agonist antibody against OX40 (CD134), was given to patients. Study results and limitations: Dosing at 0.1 to 3.0 mg/kg was accompanied by clonal expansion of CD4+ and CD8+ blood T cells by week 6.

Trimming pared 2 bases from V and 0 bases from J, leaving 6 bases between. Germline lookup yields CDR1 MNHEY and CDR2 SMNVEV (reference sequence). This CDR3 has 14 amino acids. This receptor was identified in an adult with an advanced solid tumor such as melanoma, head and neck, liver or kidney cancer. The J gene is TRBJ2-3, the V gene TRBV27; D not resolved. Here the sequenced sample was CD4+ or CD8+ T cells sorted from blood, taken in a trial of the OX40 agonist ivuxolimab. In DNA form, the CDR3 reads TGTGCCAGCAGTTTAATTCAGAGCACAGATACGCAGTATTTT. Amino acid sequence: CASSLIQSTDTQYF.